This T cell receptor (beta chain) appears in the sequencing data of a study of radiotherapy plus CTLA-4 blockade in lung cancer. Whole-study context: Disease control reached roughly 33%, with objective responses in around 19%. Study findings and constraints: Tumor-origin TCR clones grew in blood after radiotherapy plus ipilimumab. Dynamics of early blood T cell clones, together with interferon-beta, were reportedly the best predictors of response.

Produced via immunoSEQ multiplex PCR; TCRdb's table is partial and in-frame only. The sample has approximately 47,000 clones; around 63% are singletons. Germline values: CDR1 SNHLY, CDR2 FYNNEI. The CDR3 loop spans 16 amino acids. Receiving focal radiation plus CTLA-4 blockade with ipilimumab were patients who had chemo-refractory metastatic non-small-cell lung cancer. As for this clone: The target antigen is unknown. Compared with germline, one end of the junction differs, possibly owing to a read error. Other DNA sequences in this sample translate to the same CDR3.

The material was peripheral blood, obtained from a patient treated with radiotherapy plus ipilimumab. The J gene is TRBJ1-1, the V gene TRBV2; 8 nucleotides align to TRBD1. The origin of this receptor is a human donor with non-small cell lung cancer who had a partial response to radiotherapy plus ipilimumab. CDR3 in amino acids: CASIRAGGGQVTEAFF. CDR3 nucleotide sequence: TGTGCCAGCATCAGGGCAGGGGGCGGTCAAGTCACTGAGGCTTTCTTT.